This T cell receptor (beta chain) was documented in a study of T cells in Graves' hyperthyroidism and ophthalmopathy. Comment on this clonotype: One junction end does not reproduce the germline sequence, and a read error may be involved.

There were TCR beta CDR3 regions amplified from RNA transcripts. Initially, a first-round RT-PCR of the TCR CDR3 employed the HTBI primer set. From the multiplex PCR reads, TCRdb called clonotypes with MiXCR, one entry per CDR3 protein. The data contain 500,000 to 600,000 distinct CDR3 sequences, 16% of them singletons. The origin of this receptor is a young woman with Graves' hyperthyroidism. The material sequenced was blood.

CDR3 DNA sequence: TGTGCCACGAGTGCCGTTCTCCCCGGGACAGGCGTCCCTAACTATGGCTACACCTTC. This encodes CATSAVLPGTGVPNYGYTF. The rearrangement uses TRBV24-1 and TRBJ1-2, with 8 bases matching TRBD1. The CDR3 runs 19 residues. The V gene's germline CDR1 is KGHDR and CDR2 SFDVKD.